A selection of T cell receptor beta chains follows, all from one sample in a study of T cell changes during pregnancy in multiple sclerosis. Only in-frame clones appear in the TCRdb table, and some are missing; sequencing was by immunoSEQ multiplex PCR. The sample gives around 80,000 clones, approximately 95% of which show up once; 0.8% to 1% is in the top ten. The sequenced sample was peripheral blood, obtained in the second trimester of pregnancy. The receptors originated from a female donor in good health, enrolled as a control in a pregnancy study. CDR3s include the opening cysteine and the closing phenylalanine or tryptophan. The order of the fields is clone size, J gene, V gene, D gene, CDR3 DNA, CDR3 protein. A D gene is named only where the DNA matches it firmly. Only part of the rows carry a size: once, few, many, or a class if the clone is expanded.

size: .; J: TRBJ1-2; V: TRBV15; D: .; DNA: TGTGCCACCAGCAGAGATAGACAGGCCTATGGCTACACCTTC; CDR3: CATSRDRQAYGYTF
size: .; J: TRBJ2-5; V: TRBV27; D: TRBD1; DNA: TGTGCCAGCAGTCAAAGTTCGGGACAGCTACAAGAGACCCAGTACTTC; CDR3: CASSQSSGQLQETQYF
size: once; J: TRBJ2-7; V: TRBV28; D: TRBD1; DNA: TGTGCCAGCAGCCCCGGGACAGGGATGGGCGAGCAGTACTTC; CDR3: CASSPGTGMGEQYF
size: .; J: TRBJ1-6; V: TRBV2; D: .; DNA: TGTGCCAGCGGGGTCCTCTCCGGGGCCCTCCACTTT; CDR3: CASGVLSGALHF
size: .; J: TRBJ2-7; V: TRBV5-1; D: .; DNA: TGCGCCAGCAGCGGAGGGGGGGTGAGCTCCTACGAGCAGTACTTC; CDR3: CASSGGGVSSYEQYF
size: .; J: TRBJ2-7; V: TRBV10-3; D: .; DNA: TGTGCCATCAGTCCAACAGGTTCCTACGAGCAGTACTTC; CDR3: CAISPTGSYEQYF
size: few; J: TRBJ2-7; V: TRBV4-2; D: .; DNA: TGTGCCAGCAGCGACCGCGGGGAACCCTCCTACGAGCAGTACTTC; CDR3: CASSDRGEPSYEQYF
size: once; J: TRBJ2-1; V: TRBV28; D: TRBD2; DNA: TGTGCCAGCAGGACGGGAGGGGGCAATGAGCAGTTCTTC; CDR3: CASRTGGGNEQFF
size: .; J: TRBJ2-1; V: TRBV18; D: .; DNA: TGTGCCAGCTCACCCCGAGCCGGAGATTTGAGTGAGCAGTTCTTC; CDR3: CASSPRAGDLSEQFF
size: .; J: TRBJ2-5; V: TRBV5-6; D: TRBD2; DNA: TGTGCCAGCAGCTTGGGTAGCGGGAGTGAGACCCAGTACTTC; CDR3: CASSLGSGSETQYF
size: .; J: TRBJ2-3; V: TRBV5-5; D: .; DNA: TGTGCCAGCAGCCAGGACAGGGACTATGCTGACGCTAGCACAGATACGCAGTATTTT; CDR3: CASSQDRDYADASTDTQYF
size: .; J: TRBJ2-2; V: TRBV29-1; D: TRBD2; DNA: TGCAGCGTTGAGGGCGGGCGGGGGACCGGGGAGCTGTTTTTT; CDR3: CSVEGGRGTGELFF
size: .; J: TRBJ1-5; V: TRBV28; D: .; DNA: TGTGCCAGCAGTTCTTCAGGGAAGGCAGGGCAGCCCCAGCATTTT; CDR3: CASSSSGKAGQPQHF
size: .; J: TRBJ2-1; V: TRBV7-2; D: TRBD2; DNA: TGTGCCAGCAGCTTAGTAGCGGGAGTCGGTGAGCAGTTCTTC; CDR3: CASSLVAGVGEQFF
size: .; J: TRBJ2-1; V: TRBV11-2; D: TRBD2; DNA: TGTGCCAGCAGCTTAGATCTAGCGGCCAATGAGCAGTTCTTC; CDR3: CASSLDLAANEQFF
size: once; J: TRBJ2-7; V: TRBV27; D: .; DNA: TGTGCCAGCAGTTTACTTCCAGGGGAGTACGAGCAGTACTTC; CDR3: CASSLLPGEYEQYF
size: .; J: TRBJ2-5; V: TRBV5-5; D: .; DNA: TGTGCCAGCAGCCCTGGTGGACAGTGGGAGACCCAGTACTTC; CDR3: CASSPGGQWETQYF
size: .; J: TRBJ2-5; V: TRBV9; D: .; DNA: TGTGCCAGCAGCGTGGGGCCCGAGGGAGGGACCCAGTACTTC; CDR3: CASSVGPEGGTQYF
size: .; J: TRBJ1-2; V: TRBV7-2; D: .; DNA: TGTGCCAGCAGCTTACGCGTCCCAATGGGCGGCTACACCTTC; CDR3: CASSLRVPMGGYTF
size: .; J: TRBJ2-3; V: TRBV29-1; D: TRBD2; DNA: TGCAGCGCAGATCTAGCGGGAGATAGCACAGATACGCAGTATTTT; CDR3: CSADLAGDSTDTQYF
size: .; J: TRBJ2-4; V: TRBV14; D: TRBD2; DNA: TGTGCCAGCAGCCCCGGGACTAGCGGGAGTCTGGCCAAAAACATTCAGTACTTC; CDR3: CASSPGTSGSLAKNIQYF
size: .; J: TRBJ2-2; V: TRBV2; D: .; DNA: TGTGCCAGCAGTCCAACGACACCAACCGGGGAGCTGTTTTTT; CDR3: CASSPTTPTGELFF
size: .; J: TRBJ2-5; V: TRBV19; D: TRBD2; DNA: TGTGCCAGTAGTATGACGGCTAGCGGGAGAGGAGAGACCCAGTACTTC; CDR3: CASSMTASGRGETQYF
size: .; J: TRBJ2-5; V: TRBV4-1; D: .; DNA: TGCGCCAGCAGCCGTTTGGGGGCGCGGGAGACCCAGTACTTC; CDR3: CASSRLGARETQYF
size: .; J: TRBJ2-2; V: TRBV2; D: .; DNA: TGTGCCAGCAGTGTGAGCGAGGGGGCCGGGGAGCTGTTTTTT; CDR3: CASSVSEGAGELFF
size: few; J: TRBJ2-7; V: TRBV7-9; D: .; DNA: TGTGCCAGCACCATAAGGGGCGAGTACGAGCAGTACTTC; CDR3: CASTIRGEYEQYF
size: .; J: TRBJ2-5; V: TRBV7-2; D: .; DNA: TGTGCCAGCAGCCAGGGAAAGACCCAGTACTTC; CDR3: CASSQGKTQYF
size: .; J: TRBJ2-3; V: TRBV2; D: .; DNA: TGTGCCAGCAGTGACCGGCAGGGGAGGGCAGATACGCAGTATTTT; CDR3: CASSDRQGRADTQYF
size: .; J: TRBJ2-3; V: TRBV7-9; D: .; DNA: TGTGCCAGCAGCTCGCGGGATTTCCCGGATACGCAGTATTTT; CDR3: CASSSRDFPDTQYF
size: .; J: TRBJ2-3; V: TRBV5-1; D: .; DNA: TGCGCCAGCCGCCTGGGCGTTAGCACAGATACGCAGTATTTT; CDR3: CASRLGVSTDTQYF
size: .; J: TRBJ2-3; V: TRBV6-1; D: .; DNA: TGTGCCAGCAGTGAAGCGTCCGGCACAGATACGCAGTATTTT; CDR3: CASSEASGTDTQYF
size: .; J: TRBJ2-1; V: TRBV4-2; D: TRBD1; DNA: TGTGCCAGCAGCCTCGGACAGGGATACAATGAGCAGTTCTTC; CDR3: CASSLGQGYNEQFF
size: .; J: TRBJ2-5; V: TRBV9; D: .; DNA: TGTGCCAGCAGCGCCCTATTGGAGACCCAGTACTTC; CDR3: CASSALLETQYF
size: .; J: TRBJ2-3; V: TRBV5-5; D: TRBD1; DNA: TGTGCCAGCAAGCTGGGACAGGGGGCCGCAGATACGCAGTATTTT; CDR3: CASKLGQGAADTQYF
size: .; J: TRBJ1-2; V: TRBV28; D: .; DNA: TGTGCCAGCAGTCCCCTGCCCCAGAGGGGCTACACCTTC; CDR3: CASSPLPQRGYTF
size: .; J: TRBJ1-1; V: TRBV6-1; D: .; DNA: TGTGCCAGCAGTGCCCGGAGGGCGGGGGACACTGAAGCTTTCTTT; CDR3: CASSARRAGDTEAFF
size: .; J: TRBJ2-5; V: TRBV6-5; D: .; DNA: TGTGCCAGCAGCTACTCCCTCGGAGGGCTTGAGACCCAGTACTTC; CDR3: CASSYSLGGLETQYF
size: once; J: TRBJ2-5; V: TRBV11-2; D: .; DNA: TGTGCCAGCAGCTTAGTGTCACAAGAGACCCAGTACTTC; CDR3: CASSLVSQETQYF
size: .; J: TRBJ2-1; V: TRBV10-3; D: TRBD2; DNA: TGTGCCATCAATAAGGGACTAGCGGGGAGTAATGAGCAGTTCTTC; CDR3: CAINKGLAGSNEQFF
size: .; J: TRBJ2-2; V: TRBV28; D: TRBD2; DNA: TGTGCCAGCAGTTTCGGCGGGAGCCCGAGCACCGGGGAGCTGTTTTTT; CDR3: CASSFGGSPSTGELFF
size: .; J: TRBJ2-7; V: TRBV5-1; D: TRBD1; DNA: TGCGCCAGCAGCTTGGGCAGGGGGACCCTATCCTACGAGCAGTACTTC; CDR3: CASSLGRGTLSYEQYF
size: .; J: TRBJ2-3; V: TRBV4-2; D: .; DNA: TGTGCCAGCAGCCAAGTCCAGGTCTACCCCCTTTACACAGATACGCAGTATTTT; CDR3: CASSQVQVYPLYTDTQYF
size: .; J: TRBJ2-3; V: TRBV5-8; D: .; DNA: TGTGCCAGCAGCATCTCGGGTGGCGGTACGCAGTATTTT; CDR3: CASSISGGGTQYF
size: .; J: TRBJ1-2; V: TRBV19; D: TRBD1; DNA: TGTGCCAGTAGCAGGACAGGACCCCCCTATGGCTACACCTTC; CDR3: CASSRTGPPYGYTF